What follows describes a single TCR beta chain. The antigen remains undetermined. CDR1 is LNHNV and CDR2 is YYDKDF in the germline V gene (reference sequence). Deletions cut 0 bases from V and 12 bases from J, with 12 bases between. The CDR3 spans 13 residues. Using immunoSEQ multiplex PCR, the repertoire was profiled, and TCRdb retains in-frame clones only, with some absent. The sample includes around 110,000 clones, roughly 87% of them seen just once. This sample is drawn from a study of T cell responses to AZD1222 COVID-19 vaccine. Study results and caveats: Donors were chiefly white British, with a greater number of females, and clonal diversity was perhaps underestimated. Unmutated variant regions reportedly attract nearly half of all spike-specific TCRs.

The J gene is TRBJ1-5, the V gene TRBV15; no reliable D call. This sequence was found in an adult in good health. The specimen was peripheral blood, collected on day 0 of AZD1222 vaccination. The CDR3 region is CATSRDRSDHQHF. In DNA, the CDR3 is TGTGCCACCAGCAGAGATCGCAGCGATCACCAGCATTTT. The full variable domain, its missing parts supplied by reference TRBV15 and TRBJ1-5, is DAMVIQNPRYQVTQFGKPVTLSCSQTLNHNVMYWYQQKSSQAPKLLFHYYDKDFNNEADTPDNFQSRRPNTSFCFLDIRSPGLGDTAMYLCATSRDRSDHQHFGDGTRLSIL.